The T cell receptor beta chain described here comes from a study of OX40 agonist ivuxolimab in advanced cancers. Study context: Patients were treated with ivuxolimab, an agonistic anti-OX40 (CD134) antibody. Treatment received earlier with anti-PD-1, anti-PD-L1 or anti-CTLA-4 agents was allowed, and approximately 40% had some. Whole-study findings and limits: Circulating CD4+ and CD8+ T cells showed clonal expansion by week 6 at 0.1 to 3.0 mg/kg.

In the case of this clone: As yet, its antigen is unknown.

TCRdb's copy holds only in-frame clones and misses some; the assay was immunoSEQ multiplex PCR. The sample has about 11,000 clones, around nine tenths seen once; the top ten hold around 28%. Germline V CDR1 and CDR2: SGHRS, YFSETQ. V was pared by 4 bases and J by 4 bases, with 6 bases of the junction left unmatched. The CDR3 sequence is 15 residues long. Blood sampling was done at baseline, cycle 4 day 1, and cycle 7 day 1. The chain recombines TRBV5-1 with TRBJ2-1, with 9 bases lining up with TRBD1. The sequences come from CD4+ or CD8+ T cells sorted from blood, collected in a trial of the OX40 agonist ivuxolimab. This sequence originates from an adult with an advanced solid tumor such as melanoma, head and neck, liver or kidney cancer. The CDR3 here is CASSVGTGTYNEQFF. The DNA for the CDR3 is TGCGCCAGCAGCGTCGGGACAGGGACGTACAATGAGCAGTTCTTC.